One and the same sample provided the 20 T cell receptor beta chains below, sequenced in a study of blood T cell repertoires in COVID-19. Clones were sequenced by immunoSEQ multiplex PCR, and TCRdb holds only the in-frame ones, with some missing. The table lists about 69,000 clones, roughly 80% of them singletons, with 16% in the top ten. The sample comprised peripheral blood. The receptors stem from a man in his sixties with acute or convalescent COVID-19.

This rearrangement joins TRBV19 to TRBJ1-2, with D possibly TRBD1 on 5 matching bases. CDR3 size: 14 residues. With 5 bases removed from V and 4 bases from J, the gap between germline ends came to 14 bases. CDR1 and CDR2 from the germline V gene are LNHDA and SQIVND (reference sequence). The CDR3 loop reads CASSSPRGTYGYTF. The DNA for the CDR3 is TGTGCCAGTAGTTCCCCCCGGGGGACCTATGGCTACACCTTC.

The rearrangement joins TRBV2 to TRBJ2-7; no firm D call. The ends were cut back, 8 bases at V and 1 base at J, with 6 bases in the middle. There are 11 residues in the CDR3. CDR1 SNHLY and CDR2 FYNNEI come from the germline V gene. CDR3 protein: CASSVSYEQYF. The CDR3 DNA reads TGTGCCAGCTCAGTATCCTACGAGCAGTACTTC.

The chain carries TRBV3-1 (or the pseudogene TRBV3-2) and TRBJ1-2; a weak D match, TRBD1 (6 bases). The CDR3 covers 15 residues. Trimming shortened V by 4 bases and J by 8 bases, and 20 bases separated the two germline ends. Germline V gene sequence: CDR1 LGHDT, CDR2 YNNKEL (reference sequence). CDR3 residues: CASSRGAPTGPGYTF. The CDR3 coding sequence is TGTGCCAGCAGCCGTGGTGCCCCTACAGGGCCCGGCTACACCTTC.

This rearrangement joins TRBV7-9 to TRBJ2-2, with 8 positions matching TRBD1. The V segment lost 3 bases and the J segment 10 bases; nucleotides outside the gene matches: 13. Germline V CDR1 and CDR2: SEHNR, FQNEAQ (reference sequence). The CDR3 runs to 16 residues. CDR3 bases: TGTGCCAGCAGCTTTCACAGGGGGATCGAGGTTGAGGAGCTGTTTTTT. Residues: CASSFHRGIEVEELFF.

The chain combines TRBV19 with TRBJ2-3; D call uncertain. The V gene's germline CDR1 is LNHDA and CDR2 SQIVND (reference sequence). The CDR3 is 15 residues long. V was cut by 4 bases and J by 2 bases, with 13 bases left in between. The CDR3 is CASSTLTLLTDTQYF. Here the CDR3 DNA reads TGTGCCAGTAGTACTCTCACATTGCTCACAGATACGCAGTATTTT.

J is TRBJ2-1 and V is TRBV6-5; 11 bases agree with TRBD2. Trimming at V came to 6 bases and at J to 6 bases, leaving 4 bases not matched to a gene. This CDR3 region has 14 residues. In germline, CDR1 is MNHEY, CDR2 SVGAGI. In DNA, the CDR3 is TGTGCCAGCAGGTCACTAGCGGGGGTCAATGAGCAGTTCTTC. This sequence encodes CASRSLAGVNEQFF.

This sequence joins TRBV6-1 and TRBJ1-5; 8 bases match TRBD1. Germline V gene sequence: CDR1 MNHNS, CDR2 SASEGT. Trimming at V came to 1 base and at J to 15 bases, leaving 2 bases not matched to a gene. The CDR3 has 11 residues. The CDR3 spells CASSEGQGMHF. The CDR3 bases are TGTGCCAGCAGTGAAGGACAGGGGATGCATTTT.

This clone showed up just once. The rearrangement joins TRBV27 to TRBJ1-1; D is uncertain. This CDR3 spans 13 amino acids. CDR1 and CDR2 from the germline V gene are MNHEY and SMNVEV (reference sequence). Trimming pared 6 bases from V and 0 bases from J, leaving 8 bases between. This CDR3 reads CASSPQMNTEAFF. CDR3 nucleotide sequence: TGTGCCAGCAGCCCACAGATGAACACTGAAGCTTTCTTT.

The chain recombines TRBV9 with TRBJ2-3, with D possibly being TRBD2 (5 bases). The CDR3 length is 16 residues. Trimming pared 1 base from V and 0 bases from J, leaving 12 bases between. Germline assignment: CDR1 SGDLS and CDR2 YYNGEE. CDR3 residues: CASSVRGGTSTDTQYF. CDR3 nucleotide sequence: TGTGCCAGCAGCGTAAGAGGAGGTACTAGCACAGATACGCAGTATTTT.

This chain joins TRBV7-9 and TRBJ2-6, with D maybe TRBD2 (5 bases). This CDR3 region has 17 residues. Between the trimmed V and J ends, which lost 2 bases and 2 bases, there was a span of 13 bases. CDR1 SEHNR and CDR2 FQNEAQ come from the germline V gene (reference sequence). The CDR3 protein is CASSLQGQLAGANVLTF. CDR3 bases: TGTGCCAGCAGCTTACAAGGGCAACTAGCTGGGGCCAACGTCCTGACTTTC. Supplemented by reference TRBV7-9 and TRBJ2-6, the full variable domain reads DTGVSQNPRHKITKRGQNVTFRCDPISEHNRLYWYRQTLGQGPEFLTYFQNEAQLEKSRLLSDRFSAERPKGSFSTLEIQRTEQGDSAMYLCASSLQGQLAGANVLTFGAGSRLTVL.

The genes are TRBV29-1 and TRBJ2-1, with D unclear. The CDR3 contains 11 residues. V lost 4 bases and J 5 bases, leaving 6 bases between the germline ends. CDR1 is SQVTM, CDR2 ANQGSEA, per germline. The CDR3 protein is CSVGPNNEQFF. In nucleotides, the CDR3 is TGCAGCGTTGGGCCCAACAATGAGCAGTTCTTC.

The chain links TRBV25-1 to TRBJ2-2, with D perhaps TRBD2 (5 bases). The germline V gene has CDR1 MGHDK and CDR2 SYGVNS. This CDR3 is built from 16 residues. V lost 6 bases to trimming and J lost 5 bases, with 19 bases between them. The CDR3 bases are TGTGCCAGCAGCTTCAAGTCCGGGGTCGCGACCGGGGAGCTGTTTTTT. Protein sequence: CASSFKSGVATGELFF.

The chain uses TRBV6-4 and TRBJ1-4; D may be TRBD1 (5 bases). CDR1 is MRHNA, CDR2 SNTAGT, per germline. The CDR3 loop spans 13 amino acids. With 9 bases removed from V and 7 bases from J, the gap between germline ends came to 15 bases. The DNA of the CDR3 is TGTGCCAGTGCCGAGCATAGGGGTGAAAAACTGTTTTTT. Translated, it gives CASAEHRGEKLFF.

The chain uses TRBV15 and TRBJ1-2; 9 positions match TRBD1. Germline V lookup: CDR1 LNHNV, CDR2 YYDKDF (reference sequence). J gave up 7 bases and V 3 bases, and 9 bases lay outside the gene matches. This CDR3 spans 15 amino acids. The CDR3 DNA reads TGTGCCACCAGCAGTGGCGCGGACAGGGGATCTGGCTACACCTTC. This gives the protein CATSSGADRGSGYTF.

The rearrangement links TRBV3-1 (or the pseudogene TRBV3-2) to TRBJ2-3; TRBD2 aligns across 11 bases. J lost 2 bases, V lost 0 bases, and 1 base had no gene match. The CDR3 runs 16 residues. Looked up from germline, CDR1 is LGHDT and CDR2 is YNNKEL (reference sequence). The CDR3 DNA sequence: TGTGCCAGCAGCCAAGATAGCGGGGGGGCCACAGATACGCAGTATTTT. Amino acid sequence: CASSQDSGGATDTQYF.

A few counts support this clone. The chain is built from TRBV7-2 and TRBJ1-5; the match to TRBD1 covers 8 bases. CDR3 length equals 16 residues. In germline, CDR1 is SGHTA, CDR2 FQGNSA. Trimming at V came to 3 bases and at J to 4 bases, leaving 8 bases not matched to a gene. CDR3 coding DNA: TGTGCCAGCAGCTTTGGGGACAGGTTGGGTAATCAGCCCCAGCATTTT. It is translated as CASSFGDRLGNQPQHF.

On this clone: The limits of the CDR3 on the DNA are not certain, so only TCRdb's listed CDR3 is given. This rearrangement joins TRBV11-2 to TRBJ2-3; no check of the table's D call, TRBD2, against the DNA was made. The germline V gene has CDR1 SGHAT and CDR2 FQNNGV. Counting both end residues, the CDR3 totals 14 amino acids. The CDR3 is CASSWGGLTERSIF.

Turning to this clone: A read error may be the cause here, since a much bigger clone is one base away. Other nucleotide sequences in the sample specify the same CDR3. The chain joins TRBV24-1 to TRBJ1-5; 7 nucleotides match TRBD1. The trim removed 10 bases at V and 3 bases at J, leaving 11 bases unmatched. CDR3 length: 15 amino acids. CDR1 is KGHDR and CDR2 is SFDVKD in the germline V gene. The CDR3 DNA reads TGTGCCACTAGTTTAACAGGGGATTACAATCAGCCCCAGCATTTT. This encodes CATSLTGDYNQPQHF.

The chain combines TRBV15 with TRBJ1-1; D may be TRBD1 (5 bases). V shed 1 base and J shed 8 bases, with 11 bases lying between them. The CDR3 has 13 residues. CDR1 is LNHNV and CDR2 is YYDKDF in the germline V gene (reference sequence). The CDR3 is CATSRVGQEEAFF. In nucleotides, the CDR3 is TGTGCCACCAGCAGAGTGGGGCAGGAAGAAGCTTTCTTT.

CDR3 bases: TGTGCCAGCAGGAAGGGGGGGGGCACAGATACGCAGTATTTT. Protein: CASRKGGGTDTQYF. The V call is TRBV6-5, the J call TRBJ2-3; D may be TRBD2 (7 bases). The V gene's germline CDR1 is MNHEY and CDR2 SVGAGI. The CDR3 contains 14 residues. Between the trimmed V and J ends, which lost 6 bases and 1 base, there was a span of 11 bases.